Given below is one T cell receptor (beta chain) in context. This CDR3 contains 14 residues. CDR1 is DFQATT, CDR2 SNEGSKA, per germline (reference sequence). Trimming pared 3 bases from V and 3 bases from J, leaving 12 bases between. These data originate in a study of blood T cell repertoires in COVID-19. For the study at large: COVID-19 samples from acute and convalescent phases originated in the United States, Italy and Spain. In each case, the material was cDNA or gDNA derived from T cells, B-cell-depleted T cells, or PBMCs.

In the study's own analysis: Reference gene primer amplification gave nucleated cell count estimates. The data were produced by immunoSEQ multiplex PCR, yet TCRdb's version contains in-frame clones alone and is incomplete. Clone size and V and J calls were adopted from that table, with D and trimming inferred from the DNA. The sample has 160,000 or so clones; about 81% are singletons. The sequence came from a man between 60 and 70 years old with active or convalescent COVID-19. The rearrangement joins TRBV20-1 to TRBJ2-1; the D gene is possibly TRBD1 (5 bases). The specimen was peripheral blood. The CDR3: CSASRGPIYNEQFF. DNA of the CDR3: TGCAGTGCTAGTAGGGGCCCGATCTACAATGAGCAGTTCTTC.